This T cell receptor beta chain was observed in a study of cytomegalovirus exposure and HLA in healthy donors. Whole-study results and caveats: In a later analysis, donors in an Asian-associated ancestry cluster reportedly had fewer N-insertions in productive TCRs than the cohort mean. Relative to equally common others, HLA-associated TCR beta chains showed greater clonal expansion in a later analysis. Cytomegalovirus association was assigned to about 180 TCR beta chains.

As to this clone: As yet, its antigen is unknown.

The junction had 5 bases not matched to a gene; V was cut back by 3 bases and J by 6 bases. The CDR3 loop spans 12 amino acids. Germline assignment: CDR1 GTSNPN and CDR2 SVGIG (reference sequence). It was with 60 Vbeta and 13 Jbeta primers that the PCR ran. Some clones are missing from TCRdb's copy, which holds only in-frame ones; the method was immunoSEQ multiplex PCR. The sample has about 160,000 clones, less than 90% seen once; the top ten hold roughly 1.9%. V and J are TRBV30 and TRBJ2-7, with 7 bases lining up with TRBD2. The TCR sequence derives from a woman between 18 and 29 years old in good health and CMV-seronegative. Sequencing used PBMCs. CDR3 DNA: TGTGCCTGGAGCCGGGGGGTGGGCGAGCAGTACTTC. This codes for CAWSRGVGEQYF.